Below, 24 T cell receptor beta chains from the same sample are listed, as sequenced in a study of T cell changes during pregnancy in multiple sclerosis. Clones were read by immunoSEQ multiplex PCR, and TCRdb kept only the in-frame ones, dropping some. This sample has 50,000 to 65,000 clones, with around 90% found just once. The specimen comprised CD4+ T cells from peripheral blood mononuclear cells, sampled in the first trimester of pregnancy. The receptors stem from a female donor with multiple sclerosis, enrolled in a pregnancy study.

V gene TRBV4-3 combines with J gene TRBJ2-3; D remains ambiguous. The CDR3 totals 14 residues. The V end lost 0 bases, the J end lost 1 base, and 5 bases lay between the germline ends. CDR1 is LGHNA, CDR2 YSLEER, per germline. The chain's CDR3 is CASSQDRGTDTQYF. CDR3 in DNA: TGCGCCAGCAGCCAAGATCGAGGCACAGATACGCAGTATTTT.

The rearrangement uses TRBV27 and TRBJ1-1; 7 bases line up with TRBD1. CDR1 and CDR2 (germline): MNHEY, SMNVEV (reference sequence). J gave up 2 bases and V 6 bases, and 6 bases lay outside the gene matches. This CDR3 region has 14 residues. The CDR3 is CASRLTGINTEAFF. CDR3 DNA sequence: TGTGCCAGCAGACTGACAGGGATAAACACTGAAGCTTTCTTT.

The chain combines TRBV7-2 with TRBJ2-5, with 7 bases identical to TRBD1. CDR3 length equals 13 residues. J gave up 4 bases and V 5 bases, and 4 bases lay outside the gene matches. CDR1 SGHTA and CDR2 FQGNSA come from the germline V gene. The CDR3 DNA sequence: TGTGCCAGCAGCCAGGGACAGCGAGAGACCCAGTACTTC. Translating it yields CASSQGQRETQYF.

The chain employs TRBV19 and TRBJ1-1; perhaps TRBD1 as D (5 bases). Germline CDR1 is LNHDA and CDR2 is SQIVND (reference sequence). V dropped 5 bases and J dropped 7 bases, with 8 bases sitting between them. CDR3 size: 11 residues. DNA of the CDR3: TGTGCCAGTAGTGGTACAGGTGAAGCTTTCTTT. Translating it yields CASSGTGEAFF.

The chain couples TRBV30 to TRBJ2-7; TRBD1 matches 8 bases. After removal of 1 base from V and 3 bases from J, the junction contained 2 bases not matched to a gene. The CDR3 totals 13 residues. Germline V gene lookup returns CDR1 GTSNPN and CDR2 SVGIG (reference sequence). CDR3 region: CAWSADRGYEQYF. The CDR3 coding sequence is TGTGCCTGGAGTGCCGACAGGGGCTACGAGCAGTACTTC.

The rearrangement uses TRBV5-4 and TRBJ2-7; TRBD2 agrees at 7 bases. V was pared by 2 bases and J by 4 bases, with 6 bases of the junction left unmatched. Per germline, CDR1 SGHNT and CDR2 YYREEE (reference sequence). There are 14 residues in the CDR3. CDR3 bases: TGTGCCAGCAGCTTTGGGAGGGAAGGTTACGAGCAGTACTTC. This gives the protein CASSFGREGYEQYF.

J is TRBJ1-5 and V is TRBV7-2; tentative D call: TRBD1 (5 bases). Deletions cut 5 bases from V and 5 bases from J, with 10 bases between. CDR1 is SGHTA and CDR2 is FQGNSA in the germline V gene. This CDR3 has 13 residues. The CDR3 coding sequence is TGTGCCAGCAGCAAGGGGTTCGATCAGCCCCAGCATTTT. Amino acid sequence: CASSKGFDQPQHF.

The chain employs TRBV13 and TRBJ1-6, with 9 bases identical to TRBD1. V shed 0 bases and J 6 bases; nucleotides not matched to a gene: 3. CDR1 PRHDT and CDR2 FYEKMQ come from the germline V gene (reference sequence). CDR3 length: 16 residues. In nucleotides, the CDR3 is TGTGCCAGCAGCTTAGGAACGGGACAGGGTAATTCACCCCTCCACTTT. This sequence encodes CASSLGTGQGNSPLHF.

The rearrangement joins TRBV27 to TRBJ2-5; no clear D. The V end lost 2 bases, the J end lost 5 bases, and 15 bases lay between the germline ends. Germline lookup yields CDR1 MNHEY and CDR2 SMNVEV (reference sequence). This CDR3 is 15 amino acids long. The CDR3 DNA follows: TGTGCCAGCAGTTTAAAAACCTACTTCTGGGAGACCCAGTACTTC. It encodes CASSLKTYFWETQYF.

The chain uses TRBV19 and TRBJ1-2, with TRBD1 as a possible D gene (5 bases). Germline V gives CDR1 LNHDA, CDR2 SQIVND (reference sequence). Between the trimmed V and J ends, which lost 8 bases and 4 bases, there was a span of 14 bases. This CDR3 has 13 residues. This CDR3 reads CASETLGGYGYTF. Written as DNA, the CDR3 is TGTGCCAGTGAGACGCTCGGGGGCTATGGCTACACCTTC.

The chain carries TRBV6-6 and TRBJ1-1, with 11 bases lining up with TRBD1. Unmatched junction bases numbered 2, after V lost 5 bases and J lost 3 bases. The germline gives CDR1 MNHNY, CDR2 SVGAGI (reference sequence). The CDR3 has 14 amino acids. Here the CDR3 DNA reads TGTGCCAGCAGTGGGGACAGGGGGGACACTGAAGCTTTCTTT. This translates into CASSGDRGDTEAFF.

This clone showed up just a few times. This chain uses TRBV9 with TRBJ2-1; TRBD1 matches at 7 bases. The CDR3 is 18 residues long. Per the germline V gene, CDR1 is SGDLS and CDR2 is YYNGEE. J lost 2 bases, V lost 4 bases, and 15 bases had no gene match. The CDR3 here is CASSQYPSLDRAYNEQFF. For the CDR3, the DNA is TGTGCCAGCAGCCAATATCCCTCCCTCGACAGGGCCTACAATGAGCAGTTCTTC.

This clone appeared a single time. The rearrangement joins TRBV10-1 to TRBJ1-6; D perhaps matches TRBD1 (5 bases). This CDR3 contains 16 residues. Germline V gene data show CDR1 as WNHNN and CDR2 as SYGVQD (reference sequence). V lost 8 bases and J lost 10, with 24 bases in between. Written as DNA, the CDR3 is TGCGCCAGCGAGTGCCGGGGGTCTCCCGAAAGATCACCCCTCCACTTT. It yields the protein CASECRGSPERSPLHF.

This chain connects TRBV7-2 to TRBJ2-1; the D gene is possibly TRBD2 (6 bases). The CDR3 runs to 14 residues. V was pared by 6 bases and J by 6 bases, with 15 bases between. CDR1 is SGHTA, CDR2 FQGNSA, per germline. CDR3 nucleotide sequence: TGTGCCAGCAGAACCCTTGCGGGGCCCAATGAGCAGTTCTTC. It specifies CASRTLAGPNEQFF.

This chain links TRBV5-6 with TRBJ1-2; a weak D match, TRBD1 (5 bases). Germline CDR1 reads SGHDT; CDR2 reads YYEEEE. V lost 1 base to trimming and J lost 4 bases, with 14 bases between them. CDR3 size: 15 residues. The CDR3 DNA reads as TGTGCCAGCAGCTTGCTGGGGGGAGGCCTCTATGGCTACACCTTC. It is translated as CASSLLGGGLYGYTF.

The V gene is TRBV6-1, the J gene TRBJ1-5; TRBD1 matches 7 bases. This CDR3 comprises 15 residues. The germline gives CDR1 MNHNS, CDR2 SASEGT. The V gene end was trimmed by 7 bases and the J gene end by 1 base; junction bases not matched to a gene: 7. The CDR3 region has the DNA TGTGCCAGCACCAAAACAGGGGACAGCAATCAGCCCCAGCATTTT. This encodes CASTKTGDSNQPQHF.

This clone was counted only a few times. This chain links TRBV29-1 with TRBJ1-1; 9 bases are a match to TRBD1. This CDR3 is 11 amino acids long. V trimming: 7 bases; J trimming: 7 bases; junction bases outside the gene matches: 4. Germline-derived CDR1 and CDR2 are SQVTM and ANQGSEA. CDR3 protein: CSGWTGDEAFF. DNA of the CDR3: TGCAGCGGTTGGACAGGGGATGAAGCTTTCTTT. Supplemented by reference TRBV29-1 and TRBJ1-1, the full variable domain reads SAVISQKPSRDICQRGTSLTIQCQVDSQVTMMFWYRQQPGQSLTLIATANQGSEATYESGFVIDKFPISRPNLTFSTLTVSNMSPEDSSIYLCSGWTGDEAFFGQGTRLTVV.

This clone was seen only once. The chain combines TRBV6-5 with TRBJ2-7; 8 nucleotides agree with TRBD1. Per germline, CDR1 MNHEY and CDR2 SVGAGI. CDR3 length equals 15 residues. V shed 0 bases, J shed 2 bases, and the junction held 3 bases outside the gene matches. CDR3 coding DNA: TGTGCCAGCAGTTACTCACCAGGGGGCCCCTACGAGCAGTACTTC. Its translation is CASSYSPGGPYEQYF.

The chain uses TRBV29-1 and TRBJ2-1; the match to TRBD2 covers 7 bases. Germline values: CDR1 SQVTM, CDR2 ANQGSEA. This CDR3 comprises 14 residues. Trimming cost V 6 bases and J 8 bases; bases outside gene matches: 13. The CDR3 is CSVGGRGALDEQFF. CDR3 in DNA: TGCAGCGTGGGGGGGAGGGGAGCGTTGGATGAGCAGTTCTTC.

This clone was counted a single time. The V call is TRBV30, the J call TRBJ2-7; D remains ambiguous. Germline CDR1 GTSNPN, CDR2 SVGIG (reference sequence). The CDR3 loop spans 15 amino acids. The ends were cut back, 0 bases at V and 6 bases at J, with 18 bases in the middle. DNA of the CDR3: TGTGCCTGGAGTGTACAGTTTGTAGATTCGCGCGAGCAGTACTTC. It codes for CAWSVQFVDSREQYF.

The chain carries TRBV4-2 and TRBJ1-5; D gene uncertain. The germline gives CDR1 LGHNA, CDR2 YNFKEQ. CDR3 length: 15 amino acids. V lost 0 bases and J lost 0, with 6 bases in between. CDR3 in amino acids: CASSQDPVSNQPQHF. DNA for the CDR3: TGTGCCAGCAGCCAAGATCCGGTTAGCAATCAGCCCCAGCATTTT.

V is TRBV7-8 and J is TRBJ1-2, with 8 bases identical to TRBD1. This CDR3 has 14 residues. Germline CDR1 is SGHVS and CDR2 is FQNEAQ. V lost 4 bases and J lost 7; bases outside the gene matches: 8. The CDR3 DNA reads TGTGCCAGCAGCTCCGGACAGGGAATCAGTGGCTACACCTTC. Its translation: CASSSGQGISGYTF.

CDR3 region: CASTGGITEAFF. CDR3 nucleotide sequence: TGTGCCAGCACAGGAGGGATCACTGAAGCTTTCTTT. The chain joins TRBV28 to TRBJ1-1; D is uncertain. CDR3 length: 12 amino acids. Trimming removed 7 bases at V and 4 bases at J, with 10 bases between. Germline CDR1 is MDHEN and CDR2 is SYDVKM.

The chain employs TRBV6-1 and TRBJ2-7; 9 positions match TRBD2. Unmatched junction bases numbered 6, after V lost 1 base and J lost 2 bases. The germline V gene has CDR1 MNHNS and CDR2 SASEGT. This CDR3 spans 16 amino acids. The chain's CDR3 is CASSEVSSGGTYEQYF. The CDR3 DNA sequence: TGTGCCAGCAGTGAAGTGAGTAGCGGGGGTACCTACGAGCAGTACTTC.